The 5 T cell receptor beta chains reported below all come from one sample, sequenced in a study of tumor and adjacent non-tumor tissue in lung cancer. This sample's RNA came from whole unsorted tissue. TCRbeta libraries were built with three rounds of nested PCR, modified from ARM-PCR. TCRdb called the multiplex PCR reads again in MiXCR, with one record for every CDR3 protein. The sample holds 70,000 to 90,000 distinct CDR3 sequences, around 75% seen once. The sample comprised lung tumor tissue. All receptors derive from a woman aged 45 to 65 with non-small cell lung cancer.

A note on this clonotype: A junction boundary mismatches the germline segment, possibly from a read error. This chain uses TRBV24-1 with TRBJ2-7, with 7 bases fitting TRBD1. The germline V gene has CDR1 KGHDR and CDR2 SFDVKD. The CDR3 extends over 15 amino acids. The CDR3 here is CATCAGRGPTYEQYF. DNA of the CDR3: TGTGCCACCTGTGCCGGTAGGGGGCCGACCTACGAGCAATACTTC.

CDR3: CASSLDRRLYEEYF. DNA of the CDR3: TGTGCCAGCAGCTTAGATAGGAGGCTATACGAGGAATACTTC. The chain recombines TRBV11-2 with TRBJ2-7; the D gene is possibly TRBD2 (5 bases). V lost 0 bases and J lost 13, with 19 bases in between. The CDR3 contains 14 residues. CDR1 SGHAT and CDR2 FQNNGV come from the germline V gene.

On this clonotype itself: The CDR3 ends on some other residue instead of the conserved phenylalanine or tryptophan, so this is likely a read error. The chain couples TRBV6-6 to TRBJ1-5, with D uncertain. This CDR3 is 13 amino acids long. The V end lost 7 bases, the J end lost 1 base, and 8 bases lay between the germline ends. Germline values: CDR1 MNHNY, CDR2 SVGAGI (reference sequence). CDR3 sequence (DNA): TGTGCCAGCAACGAGGACAGCAATCAGCCCCAGCATATT. Translating gives CASNEDSNQPQHI.

For this clonotype: This clone may be a read error of a much larger clone one base away. This chain links TRBV7-9 with TRBJ2-3; D is unresolved. Per germline, CDR1 SEHNR and CDR2 FQNEAQ (reference sequence). V was clipped by 5 bases and J by 1 base, with 19 bases between them. CDR3 size: 17 residues. The DNA for the CDR3 is TGTGCCAGCAGCCCACCCCTGGGCAGGAGTTGCACAGATACGCAGTATTTT. Protein product: CASSPPLGRSCTDTQYF.

Remarks on this clonotype: This CDR3 fails to terminate in the conserved phenylalanine or tryptophan, so it likely reflects a read error. V usage is TRBV20-1 and J usage is TRBJ2-3, with D perhaps matching TRBD2 (5 bases). This CDR3 contains 12 residues. V was shortened by 7 bases and J by 5 bases, with 13 bases between the two germline ends. Germline V CDR1 and CDR2: DFQATT, SNEGSKA (reference sequence). CDR3 sequence (DNA): TGCAGTGACAAAAAGGGAGTAGATACGCAGTATCTT. Its protein is CSDKKGVDTQYL.